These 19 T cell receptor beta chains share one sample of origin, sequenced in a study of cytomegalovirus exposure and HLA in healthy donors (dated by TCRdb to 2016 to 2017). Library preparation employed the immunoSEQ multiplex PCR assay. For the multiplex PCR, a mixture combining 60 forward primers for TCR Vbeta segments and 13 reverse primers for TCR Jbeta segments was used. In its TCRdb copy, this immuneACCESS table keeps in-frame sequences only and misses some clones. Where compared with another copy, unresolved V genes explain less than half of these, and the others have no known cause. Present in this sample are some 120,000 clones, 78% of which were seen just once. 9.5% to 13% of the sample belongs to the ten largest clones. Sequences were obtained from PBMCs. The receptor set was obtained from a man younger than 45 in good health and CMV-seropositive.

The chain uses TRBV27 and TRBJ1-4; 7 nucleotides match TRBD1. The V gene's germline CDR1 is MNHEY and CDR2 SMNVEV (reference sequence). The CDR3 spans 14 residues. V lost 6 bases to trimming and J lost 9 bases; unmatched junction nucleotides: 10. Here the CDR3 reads CASSHDREMKKLFF. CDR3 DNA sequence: TGTGCCAGCAGCCATGACAGGGAGATGAAAAAACTGTTTTTT.

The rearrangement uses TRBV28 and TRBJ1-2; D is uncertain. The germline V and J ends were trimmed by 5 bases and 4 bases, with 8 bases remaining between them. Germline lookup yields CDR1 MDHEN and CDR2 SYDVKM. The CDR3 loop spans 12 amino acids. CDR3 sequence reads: CASSIGSYGYTF. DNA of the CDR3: TGTGCCAGCAGTATCGGTAGCTATGGCTACACCTTC.

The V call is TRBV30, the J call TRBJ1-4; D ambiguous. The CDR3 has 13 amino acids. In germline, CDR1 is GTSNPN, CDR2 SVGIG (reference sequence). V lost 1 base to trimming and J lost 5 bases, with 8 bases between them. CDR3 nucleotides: TGTGCCTGGAGTGCACGGTTGAATGAAAAACTGTTTTTT. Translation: CAWSARLNEKLFF.

CDR3 bases: TGTGCCATCAGTGAGTCCCAAGGAAACACCATATATTTT. It translates to CAISESQGNTIYF. V and J are TRBV10-3 and TRBJ1-3; unclear D gene. Per germline, CDR1 ENHRY and CDR2 SYGVKD. Trimming took 0 bases from V and 4 from J, leaving 4 bases between them. The CDR3 is 13 residues long.

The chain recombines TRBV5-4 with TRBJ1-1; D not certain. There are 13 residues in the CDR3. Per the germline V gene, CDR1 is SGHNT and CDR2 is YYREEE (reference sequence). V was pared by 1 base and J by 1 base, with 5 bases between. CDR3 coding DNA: TGTGCCAGCAGCTTGCGCAGGAACACTGAAGCTTTCTTT. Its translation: CASSLRRNTEAFF.

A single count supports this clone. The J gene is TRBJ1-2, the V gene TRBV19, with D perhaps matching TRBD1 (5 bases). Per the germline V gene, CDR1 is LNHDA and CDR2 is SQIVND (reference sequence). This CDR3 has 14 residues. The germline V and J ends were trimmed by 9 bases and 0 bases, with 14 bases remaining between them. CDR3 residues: CASGGVTSNYGYTF. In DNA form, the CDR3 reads TGTGCCAGCGGGGGGGTGACGTCTAACTATGGCTACACCTTC.

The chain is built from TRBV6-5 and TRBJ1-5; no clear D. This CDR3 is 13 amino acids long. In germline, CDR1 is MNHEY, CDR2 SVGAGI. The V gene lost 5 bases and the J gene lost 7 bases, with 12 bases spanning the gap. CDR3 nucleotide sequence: TGTGCCAGCAGTGCGGGGAGAGGGCAGCCCCAGCATTTT. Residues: CASSAGRGQPQHF.

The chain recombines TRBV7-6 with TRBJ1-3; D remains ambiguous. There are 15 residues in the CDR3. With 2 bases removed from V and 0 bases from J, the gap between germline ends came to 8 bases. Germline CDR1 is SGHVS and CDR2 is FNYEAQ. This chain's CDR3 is CASSLLVGSGNTIYF. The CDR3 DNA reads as TGTGCCAGCAGCTTATTGGTCGGCTCTGGAAACACCATATATTTT.

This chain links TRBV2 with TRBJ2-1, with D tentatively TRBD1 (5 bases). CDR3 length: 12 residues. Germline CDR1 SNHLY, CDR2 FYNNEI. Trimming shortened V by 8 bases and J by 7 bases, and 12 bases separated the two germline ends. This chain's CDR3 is CASQGRVNEQFF. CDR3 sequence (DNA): TGTGCCAGCCAGGGCAGGGTTAATGAGCAGTTCTTC. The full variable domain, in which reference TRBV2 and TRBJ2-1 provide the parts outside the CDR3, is EPEVTQTPSHQVTQMGQEVILRCVPISNHLYFYWYRQILGQKVEFLVSFYNNEISEKSEIFDDQFSVERPDGSNFTLKIRSTKLEDSAMYFCASQGRVNEQFFGPGTRLTVL.

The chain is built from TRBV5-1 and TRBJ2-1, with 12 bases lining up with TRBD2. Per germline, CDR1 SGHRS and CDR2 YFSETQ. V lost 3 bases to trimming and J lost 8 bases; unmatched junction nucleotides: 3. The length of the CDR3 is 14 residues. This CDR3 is CASSWGLAGDEQFF. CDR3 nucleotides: TGCGCCAGCAGCTGGGGACTAGCGGGCGATGAGCAGTTCTTC.

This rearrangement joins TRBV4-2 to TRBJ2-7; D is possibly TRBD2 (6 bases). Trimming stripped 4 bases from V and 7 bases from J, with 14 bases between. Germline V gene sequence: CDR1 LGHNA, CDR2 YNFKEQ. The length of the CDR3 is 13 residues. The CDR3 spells CASSLTRGVEQYF. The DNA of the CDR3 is TGTGCCAGCAGCCTCACCCGCGGGGTTGAGCAGTACTTC.

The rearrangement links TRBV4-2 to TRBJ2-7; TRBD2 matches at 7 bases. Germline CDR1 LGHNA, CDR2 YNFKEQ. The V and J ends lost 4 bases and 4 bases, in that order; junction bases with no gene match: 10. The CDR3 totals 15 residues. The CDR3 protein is CASSPNRGVGYEQYF. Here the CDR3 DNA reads TGTGCCAGCAGCCCAAACCGGGGGGTTGGATACGAGCAGTACTTC.

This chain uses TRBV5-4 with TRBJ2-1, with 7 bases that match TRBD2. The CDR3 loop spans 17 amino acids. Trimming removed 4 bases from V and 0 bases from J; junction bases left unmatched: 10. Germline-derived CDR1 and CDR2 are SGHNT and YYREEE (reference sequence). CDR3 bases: TGTGCCAGCAGCCCCCGACTAGCCGAGAGCTCCTACAATGAGCAGTTCTTC. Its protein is CASSPRLAESSYNEQFF.

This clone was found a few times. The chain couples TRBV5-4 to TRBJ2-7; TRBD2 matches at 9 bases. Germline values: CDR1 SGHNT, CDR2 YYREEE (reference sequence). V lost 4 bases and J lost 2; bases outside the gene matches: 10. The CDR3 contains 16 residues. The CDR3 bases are TGTGCCAGCAGCCCAGTGTCGAGCGGGGGGACCTACGAGCAGTACTTC. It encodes CASSPVSSGGTYEQYF. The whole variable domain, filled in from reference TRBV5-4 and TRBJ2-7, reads ETGVTQSPTHLIKTRGQQVTLRCSSQSGHNTVSWYQQALGQGPQFIFQYYREEENGRGNFPPRFSGLQFPNYSSELNVNALELDDSALYLCASSPVSSGGTYEQYFGPGTRLTVT.

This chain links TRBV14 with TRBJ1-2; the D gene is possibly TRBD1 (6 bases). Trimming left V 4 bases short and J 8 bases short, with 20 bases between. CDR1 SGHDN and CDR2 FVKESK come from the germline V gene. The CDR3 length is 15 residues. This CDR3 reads CASSPQGTPRGGYTF. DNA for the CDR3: TGTGCCAGCAGCCCCCAGGGGACCCCTCGCGGAGGCTACACCTTC.

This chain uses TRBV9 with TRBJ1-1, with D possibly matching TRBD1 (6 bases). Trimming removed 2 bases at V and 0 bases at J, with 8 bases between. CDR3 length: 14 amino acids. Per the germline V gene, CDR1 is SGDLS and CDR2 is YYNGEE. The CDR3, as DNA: TGTGCCAGCAGCGTTACAGGGATGAACACTGAAGCTTTCTTT. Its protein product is CASSVTGMNTEAFF.

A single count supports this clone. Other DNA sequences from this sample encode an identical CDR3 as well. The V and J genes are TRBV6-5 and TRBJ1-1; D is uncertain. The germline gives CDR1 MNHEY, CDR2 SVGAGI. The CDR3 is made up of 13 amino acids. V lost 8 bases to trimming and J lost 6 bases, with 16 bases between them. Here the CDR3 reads CASGDPVAAEAFF. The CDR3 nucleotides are TGTGCCAGCGGCGACCCTGTAGCGGCTGAAGCTTTCTTT.

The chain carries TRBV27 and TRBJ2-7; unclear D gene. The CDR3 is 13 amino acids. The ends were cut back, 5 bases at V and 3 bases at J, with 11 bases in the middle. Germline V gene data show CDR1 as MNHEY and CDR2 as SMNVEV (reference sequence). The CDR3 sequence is CASSPSTHYEQYF. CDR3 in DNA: TGTGCCAGCAGTCCCTCCACTCACTACGAGCAGTACTTC.

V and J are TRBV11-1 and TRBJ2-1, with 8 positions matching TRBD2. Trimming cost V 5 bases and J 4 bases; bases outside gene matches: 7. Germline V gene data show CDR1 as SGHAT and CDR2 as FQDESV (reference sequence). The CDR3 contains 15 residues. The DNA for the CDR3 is TGTGCCAGCAGCGGCAGGACTAGCCAATACAATGAGCAGTTCTTC. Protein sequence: CASSGRTSQYNEQFF.